Described below is a single T cell receptor beta chain sequence and its context. It may be a read error: a sequence one base away is much more abundant. The CDR3 length is 13 residues. Trimming cost V 0 bases and J 8 bases, with 10 bases left between them. The germline CDR1 and CDR2 sequences are SGHAT and FQNNGV. This sample was included in a study of T cells in Graves' hyperthyroidism and ophthalmopathy. Exclusion of a patient resulted from uncontrolled infection, other autoimmune disease, pregnancy or lactation. The study collected blood at first hyperthyroidism diagnosis, before any ophthalmopathy symptoms arose. TCR beta CDR3 region amplification was performed from RNA transcripts. During a first-round RT-PCR of the TCR CDR3, the HTBI primer set was used. From the multiplex PCR reads, TCRdb called clonotypes with MiXCR, one entry per CDR3 protein. The data show 270,000 or so distinct CDR3 sequences, approximately 16% seen once.

This receptor was obtained from a woman aged 45-65 years with Graves' hyperthyroidism that later progressed to Graves' ophthalmopathy. Material for sequencing was blood. The chain uses TRBV11-2 and TRBJ1-2; TRBD1 might be the D (5 bases). Here the CDR3 reads CASSLEGDGGYTF. The CDR3 nucleotides are TGTGCCAGCAGCTTAGAAGGGGACGGGGGCTACACCTTC.